Each of the 21 T cell receptor beta chains below was sequenced from the same sample in a study of shared clonotypes between healthy human individuals. Generated by immunoSEQ multiplex PCR, the TCRdb table keeps only in-frame clones and is missing some. Of around 2.5 million clones in the sample, 80% to 95% are singletons; the top ten hold approximately 0.37%. Material for sequencing was naive CD4+ T cells from PBMCs. Subset described: CD45RA+ positively selected. The receptors were gathered from a man younger than 35 in good health. Some clones in this sample may be carry-over from other donors' samples.

A word on this clone: Other DNA sequences in this sample translate to the same CDR3. The chain links TRBV18 to TRBJ1-3; the D is unclear. The CDR3 covers 13 residues. Per germline, CDR1 KGHSH and CDR2 LQKENI. V was clipped by 3 bases and J by 1 base, with 4 bases between them. In nucleotides, the CDR3 is TGTGCCAGCTCACCCGGGTCTGGAAACACCATATATTTT. Translating gives CASSPGSGNTIYF.

The chain has TRBV6-1 and TRBJ1-1; D remains unclear. Germline assignment: CDR1 MNHNS and CDR2 SASEGT. The CDR3 runs 14 residues. Trimming took 6 bases from V and 8 from J, leaving 19 bases between them. Written as DNA, the CDR3 is TGTGCCAGCAGACCTGACGGGTTACGTGCGGAAGCTTTCTTT. Translated, it gives CASRPDGLRAEAFF.

The rearrangement uses TRBV19 and TRBJ1-1, with D possibly TRBD1 on 6 matching bases. Germline-derived CDR1 and CDR2 are LNHDA and SQIVND (reference sequence). V was pared by 5 bases and J by 2 bases, with 15 bases between. The CDR3 consists of 15 residues. The CDR3 region is CASSFLPGDNTEAFF. The CDR3 DNA follows: TGTGCCAGTAGTTTCCTCCCAGGGGATAACACTGAAGCTTTCTTT. The full variable domain, rest sourced from reference TRBV19 and TRBJ1-1, is DGGITQSPKYLFRKEGQNVTLSCEQNLNHDAMYWYRQDPGQGLRLIYYSQIVNDFQKGDIAEGYSVSREKKESFPLTVTSAQKNPTAFYLCASSFLPGDNTEAFFGQGTRLTVV.

The V and J genes are TRBV9 and TRBJ2-7; 10 nucleotides align to TRBD1. This CDR3 contains 13 residues. The V and J ends lost 2 bases and 5 bases, in that order; junction bases with no gene match: 1. CDR1 is SGDLS and CDR2 is YYNGEE in the germline V gene. The CDR3 DNA is TGTGCCAGCAGCGTTGGGACAGGGGACGAGCAGTACTTC. Encoded protein: CASSVGTGDEQYF.

V gene TRBV6-1 combines with J gene TRBJ2-7; 7 bases fit TRBD1. The CDR3 has 15 residues. Germline V CDR1 and CDR2: MNHNS, SASEGT. The J segment lost 0 bases and the V segment lost 7 bases, leaving 9 bases of the junction unmatched. The DNA of the CDR3 is TGTGCCAGCACCAACCGGGGACAGAGCTCCTACGAGCAGTACTTC. Protein product: CASTNRGQSSYEQYF.

V is TRBV7-9 and J is TRBJ1-4; tentatively, D is TRBD1 (5 bases). The CDR3 contains 14 residues. Looked up from germline, CDR1 is SEHNR and CDR2 is FQNEAQ (reference sequence). Between the trimmed V and J ends, which lost 6 bases and 7 bases, there was a span of 15 bases. CDR3 sequence (DNA): TGTGCCAGCAGTTTGGTAAGGGGCAGTGAAAAACTGTTTTTT. This codes for CASSLVRGSEKLFF.

This chain links TRBV7-9 with TRBJ2-1; TRBD1 matches 7 bases. Germline values: CDR1 SEHNR, CDR2 FQNEAQ (reference sequence). V trimming: 6 bases; J trimming: 12 bases; junction bases outside the gene matches: 8. There are 12 residues in the CDR3. This CDR3 is CASSPQGPAQFF. DNA for the CDR3: TGTGCCAGCAGTCCACAGGGGCCCGCGCAGTTCTTC. Looking up the rest from reference TRBV7-9 and TRBJ2-1 gives the full variable domain: DTGVSQNPRHKITKRGQNVTFRCDPISEHNRLYWYRQTLGQGPEFLTYFQNEAQLEKSRLLSDRFSAERPKGSFSTLEIQRTEQGDSAMYLCASSPQGPAQFFGPGTRLTVL.

This clone has only one observation. The V call is TRBV28, the J call TRBJ1-1, with 7 bases identical to TRBD1. J lost 5 bases, V lost 2 bases, and 8 bases had no gene match. This CDR3 contains 15 residues. CDR1 is MDHEN and CDR2 is SYDVKM in the germline V gene. The CDR3 here is CASSLEGRGKTEAFF. The CDR3 nucleotides are TGTGCCAGCAGTTTAGAGGGCAGGGGGAAAACTGAAGCTTTCTTT.

The rearrangement links TRBV5-4 to TRBJ2-2; tentatively, D is TRBD2 (6 bases). Germline values: CDR1 SGHNT, CDR2 YYREEE (reference sequence). The CDR3 runs 16 residues. Trimming left V 0 bases short and J 1 base short, with 10 bases between. CDR3 bases: TGTGCCAGCAGCTTGGGTCAGGGAGGGAACACCGGGGAGCTGTTTTTT. This codes for CASSLGQGGNTGELFF. The whole variable domain, filled in from reference TRBV5-4 and TRBJ2-2, reads ETGVTQSPTHLIKTRGQQVTLRCSSQSGHNTVSWYQQALGQGPQFIFQYYREEENGRGNFPPRFSGLQFPNYSSELNVNALELDDSALYLCASSLGQGGNTGELFFGEGSRLTVL.

This chain uses TRBV14 with TRBJ1-2; D might be TRBD1 (5 bases). The V and J ends lost 10 bases and 7 bases respectively, with 16 bases between them. The CDR3 runs to 12 residues. Germline V gene data show CDR1 as SGHDN and CDR2 as FVKESK. The CDR3 protein is CATSNWTFGYTF. The DNA of the CDR3 is TGTGCCACTTCAAACTGGACATTTGGCTACACCTTC.

The rearrangement joins TRBV5-1 to TRBJ2-7, with D maybe TRBD1 (6 bases). CDR3 length: 16 residues. CDR1 and CDR2 (germline): SGHRS, YFSETQ. V was trimmed by 2 bases and J by 0 bases, leaving 15 bases between them. The chain's CDR3 is CASSLLQGGGSYEQYF. CDR3 in DNA: TGCGCCAGCAGCTTATTACAGGGTGGGGGCTCCTACGAGCAGTACTTC. Based on the CDR3 plus reference TRBV5-1 and TRBJ2-7, the full variable domain is KAGVTQTPRYLIKTRGQQVTLSCSPISGHRSVSWYQQTPGQGLQFLFEYFSETQRNKGNFPGRFSGRQFSNSRSEMNVSTLELGDSALYLCASSLLQGGGSYEQYFGPGTRLTVT.

The chain joins TRBV5-1 to TRBJ1-3; D gene uncertain. V was trimmed by 4 bases and J by 3 bases, leaving 17 bases between them. The length of the CDR3 is 16 residues. CDR1 is SGHRS and CDR2 is YFSETQ in the germline V gene. CDR3 sequence (DNA): TGCGCCAGCAGCCTGAACCCTACCGCGGGTGGAAACACCATATATTTT. Amino acid sequence: CASSLNPTAGGNTIYF.

The CDR3 bases are TGCGCCAGCAGCCAAGACGCAATGGGAAATGAAGAGACCCAGTACTTC. Residues: CASSQDAMGNEETQYF. The chain uses TRBV4-1 and TRBJ2-5, with D uncertain. This CDR3 spans 16 amino acids. CDR1 and CDR2 (germline): MGHRA, YSYEKL. V lost 0 bases, J lost 3 bases, and 14 bases lay in between.

The chain combines TRBV28 with TRBJ2-1, with unresolved D. Germline lookup yields CDR1 MDHEN and CDR2 SYDVKM. V was cut by 6 bases and J by 3 bases, with 18 bases left in between. This CDR3 has 16 residues. DNA for the CDR3: TGTGCCAGCAGCCCCTATGAAGCGAGACGCTACAATGAGCAGTTCTTC. Translation gives CASSPYEARRYNEQFF.

The rearrangement joins TRBV11-3 to TRBJ2-7; the D gene is possibly TRBD2 (6 bases). Germline V gives CDR1 SGHNT, CDR2 YENEEA. The CDR3 has 13 residues. Trimming removed 5 bases from V and 5 bases from J, with 13 bases in between. This CDR3 reads CASSPGLFHEQYF. The CDR3 region has the DNA TGTGCCAGCAGCCCGGGACTCTTTCACGAGCAGTACTTC.

The chain employs TRBV27 and TRBJ2-1, with unresolved D. V was cut by 11 bases and J by 0 bases, with 11 bases left in between. In germline, CDR1 is MNHEY, CDR2 SMNVEV (reference sequence). The CDR3 is made up of 13 amino acids. The CDR3: CAAGRYSYNEQFF. CDR3 bases: TGTGCCGCCGGACGGTACTCCTACAATGAGCAGTTCTTC.

This rearrangement joins TRBV7-9 to TRBJ2-7; no firm D call. V lost 3 bases and J lost 2, with 5 bases in between. CDR1 is SEHNR and CDR2 is FQNEAQ in the germline V gene (reference sequence). The length of the CDR3 is 12 residues. CDR3 coding DNA: TGTGCCAGCAGCTTCCCACCCTACGAGCAGTACTTC. It encodes CASSFPPYEQYF.

The V gene is TRBV9, the J gene TRBJ2-1; 10 bases match TRBD2. Germline V CDR1 and CDR2: SGDLS, YYNGEE. CDR3 length equals 15 residues. The junction had 7 bases not matched to a gene; V was cut back by 1 base and J by 9 bases. CDR3 in DNA: TGTGCCAGCAGCGTAAGTCTAGCGGGAGCGTCTGAGCAGTTCTTC. This translates into CASSVSLAGASEQFF.

The chain recombines TRBV10-3 with TRBJ1-2, with 8 positions matching TRBD1. The CDR3 consists of 15 residues. V was clipped by 6 bases and J by 0 bases; unmatched bases: 6. The germline gives CDR1 ENHRY, CDR2 SYGVKD. CDR3 sequence (DNA): TGTGCCATCAGCCAAGGGACAGGTTCTAACTATGGCTACACCTTC. This codes for CAISQGTGSNYGYTF.

The V call is TRBV5-4, the J call TRBJ1-1; 7 nucleotides align to TRBD1. The germline gives CDR1 SGHNT, CDR2 YYREEE (reference sequence). The CDR3 is 15 amino acids. The V gene end was trimmed by 4 bases and the J gene end by 1 base; junction bases not matched to a gene: 7. The CDR3 sequence is CASSISNRGNTEAFF. CDR3 nucleotide sequence: TGTGCCAGCAGCATCTCTAACAGGGGGAACACTGAAGCTTTCTTT. Full variable domain (missing parts from reference TRBV5-4 and TRBJ1-1): ETGVTQSPTHLIKTRGQQVTLRCSSQSGHNTVSWYQQALGQGPQFIFQYYREEENGRGNFPPRFSGLQFPNYSSELNVNALELDDSALYLCASSISNRGNTEAFFGQGTRLTVV.

The CDR3 sequence is CASSLGQGPLNTEAFF. CDR3 in DNA: TGCGCCAGCAGCTTGGGTCAAGGGCCGCTGAACACTGAAGCTTTCTTT. The V and J genes are TRBV5-1 and TRBJ1-1; D gene uncertain. Germline V CDR1 and CDR2: SGHRS, YFSETQ. V was clipped by 0 bases and J by 0 bases, with 12 bases between them. There are 16 residues in the CDR3.